This TCR beta chain emerged from a study of T cells in women clearing cervical HPV infection. Germline-derived CDR1 and CDR2 are LNHDA and SQIVND (reference sequence). Trimming stripped 4 bases from V and 3 bases from J, with 11 bases between. The CDR3 runs 14 residues. As regards this clone: The read terminates 3 residues before the CDR3 end, so the remaining end is supplied by the germline J gene.

Only in-frame clones appear in the TCRdb table, and some are missing; sequencing was by immunoSEQ multiplex PCR. The repertoire table contains tens of thousands of clones. This TCR derives from a woman between 18 and 75 years old with a cervical HPV16 infection that either progressed to CIN3+ or cleared (not recorded which). The chain carries TRBV19 and TRBJ2-3, with D tentatively TRBD2 (5 bases). Sequenced sample: blood buffy coat. This chain's CDR3 is CASSTIAMTDTQYF. The CDR3 DNA, read in part, is TGTGCCAGTAGTACGATAGCGATGACAGATACG.